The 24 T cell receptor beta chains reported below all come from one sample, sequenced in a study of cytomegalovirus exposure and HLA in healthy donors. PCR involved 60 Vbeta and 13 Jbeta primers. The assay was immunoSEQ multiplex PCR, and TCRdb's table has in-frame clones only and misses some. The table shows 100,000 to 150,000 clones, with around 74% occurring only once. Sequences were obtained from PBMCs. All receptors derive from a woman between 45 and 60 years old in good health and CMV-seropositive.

For the CDR3, the DNA is TGTGCCAGCAGCTCGAGGACAGGAAACTATGGCTACACCTTC. Residues: CASSSRTGNYGYTF. The chain couples TRBV5-6 to TRBJ1-2; 7 positions match TRBD1. The CDR3 contains 14 residues. CDR1 is SGHDT, CDR2 YYEEEE, per germline. J gave up 2 bases and V 3 bases, and 4 bases lay outside the gene matches.

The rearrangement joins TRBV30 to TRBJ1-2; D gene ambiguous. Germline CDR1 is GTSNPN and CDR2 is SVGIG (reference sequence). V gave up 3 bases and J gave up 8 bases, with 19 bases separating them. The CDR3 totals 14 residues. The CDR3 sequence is CAWRPLGSLRGYTF. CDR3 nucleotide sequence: TGTGCCTGGAGGCCCCTGGGCTCCCTCCGGGGCTACACCTTC.

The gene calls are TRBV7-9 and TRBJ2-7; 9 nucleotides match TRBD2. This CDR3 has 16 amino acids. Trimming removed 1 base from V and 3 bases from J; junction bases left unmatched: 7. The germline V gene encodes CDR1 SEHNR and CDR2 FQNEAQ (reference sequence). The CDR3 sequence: CASSLDLRRGGYEQYF. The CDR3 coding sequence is TGTGCCAGCAGCTTAGACCTTCGGCGGGGGGGCTACGAGCAGTACTTC.

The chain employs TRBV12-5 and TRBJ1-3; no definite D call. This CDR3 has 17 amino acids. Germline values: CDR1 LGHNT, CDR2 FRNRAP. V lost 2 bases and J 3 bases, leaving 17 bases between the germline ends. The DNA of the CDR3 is TGTGCTAGTGGTTTGTGGTCTGTCCCAGGATATGGAAACACCATATATTTT. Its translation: CASGLWSVPGYGNTIYF.

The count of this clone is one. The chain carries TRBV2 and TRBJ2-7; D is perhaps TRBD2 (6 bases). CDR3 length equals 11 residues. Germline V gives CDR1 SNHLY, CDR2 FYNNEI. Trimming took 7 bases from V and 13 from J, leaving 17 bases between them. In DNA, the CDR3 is TGTGCCAGCAATTACGGGGGTGCCGGTTACTTC. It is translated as CASNYGGAGYF.

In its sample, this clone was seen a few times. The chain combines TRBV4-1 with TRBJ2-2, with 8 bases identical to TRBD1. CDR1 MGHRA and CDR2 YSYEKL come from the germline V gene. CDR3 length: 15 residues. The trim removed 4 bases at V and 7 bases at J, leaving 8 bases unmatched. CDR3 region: CASSRQTGVDGELFF. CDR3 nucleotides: TGCGCCAGCAGCCGACAGACAGGGGTGGACGGGGAGCTGTTTTTT.

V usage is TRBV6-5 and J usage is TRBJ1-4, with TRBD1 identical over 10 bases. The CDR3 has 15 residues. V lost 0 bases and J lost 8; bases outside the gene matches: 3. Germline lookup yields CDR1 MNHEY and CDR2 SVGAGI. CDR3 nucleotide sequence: TGTGCCAGCAGTTACTCGGGACAGGGGAGGGAAAAACTGTTTTTT. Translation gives CASSYSGQGREKLFF.

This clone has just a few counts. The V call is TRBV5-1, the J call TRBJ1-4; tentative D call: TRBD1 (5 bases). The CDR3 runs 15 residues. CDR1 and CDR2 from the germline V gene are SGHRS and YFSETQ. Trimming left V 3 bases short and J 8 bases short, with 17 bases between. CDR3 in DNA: TGCGCCAGCAGCTCGGGGGTAGGGTTACACGAAAAACTGTTTTTT. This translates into CASSSGVGLHEKLFF.

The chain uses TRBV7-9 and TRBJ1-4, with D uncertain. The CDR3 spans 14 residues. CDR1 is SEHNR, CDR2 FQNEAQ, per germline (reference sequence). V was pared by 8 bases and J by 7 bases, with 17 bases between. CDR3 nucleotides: TGTGCCAGCGCTTCTGGAGGGTTTAGTGAAAAACTGTTTTTT. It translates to CASASGGFSEKLFF.

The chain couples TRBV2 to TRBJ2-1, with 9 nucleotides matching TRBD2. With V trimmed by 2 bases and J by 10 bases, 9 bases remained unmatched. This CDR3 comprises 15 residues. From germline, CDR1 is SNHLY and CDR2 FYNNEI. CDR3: CASSESGGGASEQFF. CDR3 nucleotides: TGTGCCAGCAGTGAAAGTGGCGGGGGGGCCTCCGAGCAGTTCTTC.

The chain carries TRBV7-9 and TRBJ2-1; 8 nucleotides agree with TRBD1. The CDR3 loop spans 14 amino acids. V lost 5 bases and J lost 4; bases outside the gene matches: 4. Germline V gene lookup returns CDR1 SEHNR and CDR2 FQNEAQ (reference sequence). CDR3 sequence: CASSIRTGYNEQFF. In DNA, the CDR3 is TGTGCCAGCAGCATTCGGACAGGGTACAATGAGCAGTTCTTC.

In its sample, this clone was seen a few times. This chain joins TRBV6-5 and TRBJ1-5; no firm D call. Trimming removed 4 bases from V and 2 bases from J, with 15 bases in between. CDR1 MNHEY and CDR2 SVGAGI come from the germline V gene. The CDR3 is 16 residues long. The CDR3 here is CASSFPDLTGNQPQHF. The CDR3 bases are TGTGCCAGCAGTTTCCCGGACTTAACGGGCAATCAGCCCCAGCATTTT.

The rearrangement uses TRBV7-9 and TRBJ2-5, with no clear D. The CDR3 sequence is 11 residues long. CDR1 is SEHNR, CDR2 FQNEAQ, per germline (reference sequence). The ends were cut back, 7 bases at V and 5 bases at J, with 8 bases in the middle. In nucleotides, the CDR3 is TGTGCCAGCACAACATTGGAGACCCAGTACTTC. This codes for CASTTLETQYF.

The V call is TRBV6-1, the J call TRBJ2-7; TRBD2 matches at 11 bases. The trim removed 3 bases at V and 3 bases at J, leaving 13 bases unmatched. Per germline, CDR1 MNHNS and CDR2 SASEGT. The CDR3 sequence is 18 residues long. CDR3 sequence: CASSEGIHGTSGYYEQYF. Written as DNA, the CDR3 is TGTGCCAGCAGTGAGGGGATCCACGGGACTAGCGGATACTACGAGCAGTACTTC.

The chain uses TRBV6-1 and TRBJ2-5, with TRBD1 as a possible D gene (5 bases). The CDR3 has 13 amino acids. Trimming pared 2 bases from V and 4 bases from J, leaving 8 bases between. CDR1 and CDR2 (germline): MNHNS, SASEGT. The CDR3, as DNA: TGTGCCAGCAGTGAACAGGGCCTAGAGACCCAGTACTTC. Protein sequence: CASSEQGLETQYF.

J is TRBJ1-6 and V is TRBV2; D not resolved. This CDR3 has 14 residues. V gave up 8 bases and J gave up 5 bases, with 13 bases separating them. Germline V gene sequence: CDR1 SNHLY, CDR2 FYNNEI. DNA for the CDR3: TGTGCCAGCGCTGGCCGAATTAATAATTCACCCCTCCACTTT. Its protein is CASAGRINNSPLHF.

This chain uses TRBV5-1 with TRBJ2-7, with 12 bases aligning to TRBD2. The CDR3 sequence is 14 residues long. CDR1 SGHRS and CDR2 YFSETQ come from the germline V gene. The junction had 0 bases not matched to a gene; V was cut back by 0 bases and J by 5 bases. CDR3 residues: CASSLGLAGDEQYF. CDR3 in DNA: TGCGCCAGCAGCTTGGGACTAGCGGGGGACGAGCAGTACTTC.

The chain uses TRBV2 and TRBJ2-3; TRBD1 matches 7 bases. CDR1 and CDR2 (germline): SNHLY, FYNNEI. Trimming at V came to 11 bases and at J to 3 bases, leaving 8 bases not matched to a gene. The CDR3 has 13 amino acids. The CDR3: CAGGQDRTDTQYF. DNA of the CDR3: TGTGCCGGCGGACAGGATCGGACAGATACGCAGTATTTT.

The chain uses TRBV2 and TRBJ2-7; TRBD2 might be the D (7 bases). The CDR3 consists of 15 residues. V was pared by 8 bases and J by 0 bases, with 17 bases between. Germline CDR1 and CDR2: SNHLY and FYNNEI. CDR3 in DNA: TGTGCCAGCGGGGCTAGCGGACAGTCCTCCTACGAGCAGTACTTC. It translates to CASGASGQSSYEQYF.

CDR3 loop: CASSYTGRAFF. The CDR3 coding sequence is TGTGCCAGCAGTTACACAGGGCGAGCTTTCTTT. The chain recombines TRBV6-5 with TRBJ1-1, with D tentatively TRBD1 (6 bases). Germline V CDR1 and CDR2: MNHEY, SVGAGI. Trimming removed 2 bases from V and 10 bases from J, with 8 bases in between. The CDR3 runs to 11 residues.

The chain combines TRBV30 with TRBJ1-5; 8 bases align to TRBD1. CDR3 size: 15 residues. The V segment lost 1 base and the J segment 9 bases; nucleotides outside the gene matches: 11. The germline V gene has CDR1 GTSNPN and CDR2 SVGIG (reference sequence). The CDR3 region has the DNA TGTGCCTGGAGTGCCGACAGGGGATTTTATTGGCCCCAGCATTTT. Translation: CAWSADRGFYWPQHF.

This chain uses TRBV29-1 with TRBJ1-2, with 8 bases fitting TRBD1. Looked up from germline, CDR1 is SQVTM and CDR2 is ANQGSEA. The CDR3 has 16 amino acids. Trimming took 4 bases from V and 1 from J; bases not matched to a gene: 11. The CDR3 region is CSVGRAGTGDNYGYTF. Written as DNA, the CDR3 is TGCAGCGTTGGAAGGGCCGGGACAGGCGATAACTATGGCTACACCTTC.

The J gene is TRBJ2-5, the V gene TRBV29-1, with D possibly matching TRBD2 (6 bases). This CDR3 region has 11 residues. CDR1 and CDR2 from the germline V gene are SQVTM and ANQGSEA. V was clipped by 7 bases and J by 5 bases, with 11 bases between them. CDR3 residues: CSADGGETQYF. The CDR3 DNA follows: TGCAGCGCCGATGGGGGGGAGACCCAGTACTTC.

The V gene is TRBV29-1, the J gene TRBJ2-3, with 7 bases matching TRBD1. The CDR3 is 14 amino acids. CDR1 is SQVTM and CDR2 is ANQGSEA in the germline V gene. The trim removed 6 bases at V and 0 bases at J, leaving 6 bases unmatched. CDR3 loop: CSVTKDRSTDTQYF. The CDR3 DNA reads TGCAGCGTCACGAAGGACAGGAGCACAGATACGCAGTATTTT.